This TCR beta chain was retrieved from a study of neurological immune-mediated disorders. Findings and caveats of the study: Falling below healthy controls, multiple sclerosis showed the least TCR clonal expansion, while HTLV-1-associated myelopathy showed the most.

The CDR3 totals 16 residues. The V gene lost 1 base and the J gene lost 0 bases, with 9 bases spanning the gap. Germline values: CDR1 SGHAT, CDR2 FQNNGV. A few counts support this clonotype. Its target is not known. The cDNA was produced through 5'RACE with 10-nucleotide random UMIs. TCRdb re-called the 5' RACE reads with MiXCR, one entry per CDR3 protein. The table shows 78,000 or so distinct CDR3 sequences, with approximately 5% occurring only once. Sequencing was carried out using PBMCs. The receptor's source is a woman aged 25 to 39 with multiple sclerosis. This sequence joins TRBV11-2 and TRBJ2-2; no clear D gene. CDR3: CASSLVVRANTGELFF. DNA for the CDR3: TGTGCCAGCAGCTTAGTAGTCCGGGCGAACACCGGGGAGCTGTTTTTT.